This T cell receptor (beta chain) was identified in a study of tumor and adjacent non-tumor tissue in lung cancer. This CDR3 spans 16 amino acids. Trimming stripped 8 bases from V and 4 bases from J, with 21 bases between. Germline V gives CDR1 LNHDA, CDR2 SQIVND (reference sequence). A modified ARM-PCR protocol with three rounds of nested PCR amplified TCRbeta. TCRdb called the multiplex PCR reads again in MiXCR, with one record for every CDR3 protein. The sample yields 120,000 or so distinct CDR3 sequences, 66% seen once. The template was RNA from unsorted bulk tissue. The V gene is TRBV19, the J gene TRBJ2-1, with D perhaps assigned TRBD1 or TRBD2 (5 bases each). The material sequenced was lung tumor tissue. The receptor's source is a young man with non-small cell lung cancer. CDR3 DNA sequence: TGTGCCAGTTGCAGAAGGGTTGGGGACCAGTACAATGAGCAGTTCTTC. It codes for CASCRRVGDQYNEQFF.